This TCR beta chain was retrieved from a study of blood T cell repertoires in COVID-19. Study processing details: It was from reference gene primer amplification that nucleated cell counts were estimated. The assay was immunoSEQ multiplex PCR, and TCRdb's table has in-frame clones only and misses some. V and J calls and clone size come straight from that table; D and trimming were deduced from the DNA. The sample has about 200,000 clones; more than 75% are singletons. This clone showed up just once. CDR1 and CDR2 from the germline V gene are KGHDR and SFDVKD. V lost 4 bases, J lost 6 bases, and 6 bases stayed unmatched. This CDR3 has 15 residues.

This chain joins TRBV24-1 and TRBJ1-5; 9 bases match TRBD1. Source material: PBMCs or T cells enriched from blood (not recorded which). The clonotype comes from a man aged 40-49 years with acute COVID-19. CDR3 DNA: TGTGCCACCAGTGACTGGACAGGGGACGGTCAGCCCCAGCATTTT. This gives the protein CATSDWTGDGQPQHF.